This passage covers 17 T cell receptor beta chains from one sample sequenced in a study of blood T cells in healthy people across ages. A sample-barcoded 5' primer and a J-beta primer mix were used in a second PCR of roughly 6 to 11 cycles. MiXCR, run by TCRdb on the 5' RACE reads, gives a single entry per CDR3 protein. The repertoire has some 550,000 distinct CDR3 sequences, around half of them found once; the top ten carry around 25%. Input material: blood. All receptors come from a man older than 75 in good health.

The chain joins TRBV7-2 to TRBJ2-7; tentatively, D is TRBD1 or TRBD2 (5 bases each). The CDR3 loop spans 17 amino acids. Trimming took off 4 bases at V and 7 bases at J, with 26 bases between the two ends. Germline V gene sequence: CDR1 SGHTA, CDR2 FQGNSA. CDR3 amino acids: CASSSYPGTREGNEQYF. The DNA of the CDR3 is TGTGCCAGCAGCTCCTATCCGGGGACCCGAGAGGGGAATGAGCAGTACTTC.

The rearrangement uses TRBV6-6 and TRBJ1-1; 9 bases align to TRBD1. The germline V gene encodes CDR1 MNHNY and CDR2 SVGAGI (reference sequence). This CDR3 is 13 amino acids long. Trimming removed 6 bases from V and 4 bases from J; junction bases left unmatched: 3. CDR3 amino acids: CASRGQGSTEAFF. The CDR3 bases are TGTGCCAGCAGGGGACAGGGTAGCACTGAAGCTTTCTTT.

The chain joins TRBV27 to TRBJ2-5; D is unclear. Between the trimmed V and J ends, which lost 3 bases and 5 bases, there was a span of 16 bases. This CDR3 region has 15 residues. Germline CDR1 and CDR2: MNHEY and SMNVEV (reference sequence). CDR3 region: CASSFGRGARETQYF. The CDR3 DNA follows: TGTGCCAGCAGTTTCGGCCGCGGAGCCCGGGAGACCCAGTACTTC.

The chain employs TRBV9 and TRBJ2-7; 10 bases align to TRBD1. Trimming took 4 bases from V and 5 from J; bases not matched to a gene: 6. Germline V gene lookup returns CDR1 SGDLS and CDR2 YYNGEE. The CDR3 spans 14 residues. In DNA form, the CDR3 reads TGTGCCAGCAGCACGGGGGGGACAGGGGACGAGCAGTACTTC. Encoded protein: CASSTGGTGDEQYF.

The chain combines TRBV4-2 with TRBJ2-1; D is perhaps TRBD2 (6 bases). V was cut by 4 bases and J by 9 bases, with 19 bases left in between. Germline loops: CDR1 LGHNA, CDR2 YNFKEQ. The CDR3 covers 15 residues. The CDR3 DNA reads TGTGCCAGCAGCCCTGTGGGGGGACCGCCAGTTGAGCAGTTCTTC. Translating it yields CASSPVGGPPVEQFF.

This rearrangement joins TRBV20-1 to TRBJ1-6; D is perhaps TRBD1 (6 bases). Looked up from germline, CDR1 is DFQATT and CDR2 is SNEGSKA (reference sequence). This CDR3 spans 14 amino acids. V was trimmed by 6 bases and J by 6 bases, leaving 15 bases between them. CDR3 sequence: CSAGYRAVNSPLHF. The DNA for the CDR3 is TGCAGTGCCGGATACAGGGCGGTTAATTCACCCCTCCACTTT.

The chain has TRBV4-3 and TRBJ2-1; no firm D call. CDR3 size: 15 residues. Trimming pared 4 bases from V and 7 bases from J, leaving 17 bases between. CDR1 is LGHNA, CDR2 YSLEER, per germline. The CDR3 here is CASSPVGTLKNEQFF. In nucleotides, the CDR3 is TGCGCCAGCAGCCCCGTTGGTACTCTAAAGAATGAGCAGTTCTTC.

The rearrangement joins TRBV28 to TRBJ2-7; D gene ambiguous. This CDR3 is 12 amino acids long. Per the germline V gene, CDR1 is MDHEN and CDR2 is SYDVKM. V was pared by 6 bases and J by 3 bases, with 9 bases between. The CDR3 protein is CASRAVNYEQYF. DNA for the CDR3: TGTGCCAGCAGAGCCGTGAACTACGAGCAGTACTTC.

J is TRBJ2-5 and V is TRBV2, with D possibly being TRBD2 (6 bases). In germline, CDR1 is SNHLY, CDR2 FYNNEI. Trimming pared 0 bases from V and 2 bases from J, leaving 13 bases between. This CDR3 is built from 16 residues. This chain's CDR3 is CASSEAATRLQETQYF. DNA of the CDR3: TGTGCCAGCAGTGAAGCGGCGACTAGGCTACAAGAGACCCAGTACTTC.

The rearrangement joins TRBV7-2 to TRBJ2-3; D is ambiguous. The germline V and J ends were trimmed by 3 bases and 1 base, with 8 bases remaining between them. The germline V gene encodes CDR1 SGHTA and CDR2 FQGNSA. The CDR3 has 14 amino acids. The DNA of the CDR3 is TGTGCCAGCAGCTTCGACCATCGCACAGATACGCAGTATTTT. Amino acid sequence: CASSFDHRTDTQYF.

J is TRBJ1-5 and V is TRBV6-2 or TRBV6-3; TRBD1 is a possible D gene (6 bases). Trimming left V 2 bases short and J 6 bases short, with 11 bases between. The germline V gene encodes CDR1 MNHEY and CDR2 SVGEGT. This CDR3 is 14 amino acids long. The CDR3 sequence is CASSYGGAGQPQHF. In nucleotides, the CDR3 is TGTGCCAGCAGTTACGGGGGGGCGGGTCAGCCCCAGCATTTT.

V gene TRBV5-1 combines with J gene TRBJ2-7; possibly TRBD1 for D (6 bases). The ends were cut back, 0 bases at V and 7 bases at J, with 17 bases in the middle. In germline, CDR1 is SGHRS, CDR2 YFSETQ. The CDR3 sequence is 15 residues long. The CDR3 bases are TGCGCCAGCAGCTTGGAGCTGCAGGGGTTAGGAGAGCAGTACTTC. Its protein product is CASSLELQGLGEQYF.

This sequence joins TRBV4-3 and TRBJ2-3; no clear D. V lost 0 bases and J 0 bases, leaving 13 bases between the germline ends. Germline-derived CDR1 and CDR2 are LGHNA and YSLEER. The CDR3 totals 17 residues. CDR3 residues: CASSQDMLPPSTDTQYF. As DNA, the CDR3 is TGCGCCAGCAGCCAAGATATGCTGCCGCCGAGCACAGATACGCAGTATTTT.

The rearrangement links TRBV20-1 to TRBJ2-7, with 7 positions matching TRBD1. The trim removed 7 bases at V and 2 bases at J, leaving 14 bases unmatched. From germline, CDR1 is DFQATT and CDR2 SNEGSKA (reference sequence). The CDR3 runs 15 residues. CDR3 residues: CSVPFPGQRTYEQYF. The CDR3 DNA is TGCAGTGTCCCGTTTCCGGGACAGCGTACCTACGAGCAGTACTTC.

The genes are TRBV28 and TRBJ1-2; TRBD1 might be the D (6 bases). Germline V gene sequence: CDR1 MDHEN, CDR2 SYDVKM. The CDR3 is 14 amino acids. The V gene lost 5 bases and the J gene lost 2 bases, with 12 bases spanning the gap. DNA for the CDR3: TGTGCCAGCAGTAAGAACAGGGTGAACTATGGCTACACCTTC. This translates into CASSKNRVNYGYTF.

The chain links TRBV20-1 to TRBJ2-7; TRBD2 agrees at 10 bases. The J segment lost 2 bases and the V segment lost 3 bases, leaving 10 bases of the junction unmatched. Germline CDR1 DFQATT, CDR2 SNEGSKA (reference sequence). The CDR3 runs to 16 residues. The CDR3, as DNA: TGCAGTGCTAGTCCACCGGGACTAGCGCCCGCCTACGAGCAGTACTTC. This codes for CSASPPGLAPAYEQYF.

The chain combines TRBV7-9 with TRBJ2-6; no clear D gene. Germline assignment: CDR1 SEHNR and CDR2 FQNEAQ (reference sequence). Trimming stripped 0 bases from V and 4 bases from J, with 4 bases between. This CDR3 has 14 amino acids. As DNA, the CDR3 is TGTGCCAGCAGCTTAGCCCAGGGGGCCAACGTCCTGACTTTC. Protein product: CASSLAQGANVLTF.